A selection of T cell receptor beta chains follows, all from one sample in a study of blood T cell repertoires in COVID-19. Generated by immunoSEQ multiplex PCR, the TCRdb table keeps only in-frame clones and is missing some. The data contain 150,000 to 200,000 clones, approximately 80% of them singletons. Source material: PBMCs or T cells enriched from blood (not recorded which). The receptors here all came from a man aged 70 or older who had been exposed to COVID-19. The CDR3 runs from the conserved cysteine through the conserved F or W. The order of the fields is V gene, J gene, clone size, D gene, CDR3 protein, CDR3 DNA. The D gene is left open where the match is weak. Size is stated for part of the rows, as once, few or many counts, or as a class when the clone is expanded.

V gene: TRBV6-5; J gene: TRBJ1-5; clone size: NA; D gene: TRBD1; CDR3 protein: CASSPGQPNQPQHF; CDR3 DNA: TGTGCCAGCAGCCCGGGACAGCCCAATCAGCCCCAGCATTTT
V gene: TRBV2; J gene: TRBJ1-4; clone size: NA; D gene: TRBD1; CDR3 protein: CASRPQGGKLFF; CDR3 DNA: TGTGCCAGCAGGCCTCAGGGGGGAAAACTGTTTTTT
V gene: TRBV5-1; J gene: TRBJ2-1; clone size: NA; D gene: TRBD2; CDR3 protein: CASSLTKTSGGTGEQFF; CDR3 DNA: TGCGCCAGCAGCCTCACAAAGACTAGCGGGGGCACGGGTGAGCAGTTCTTC
V gene: TRBV29-1; J gene: TRBJ2-7; clone size: NA; D gene: TRBD2; CDR3 protein: CSVGPALGLAGGYEQYF; CDR3 DNA: TGCAGCGTTGGGCCGGCATTAGGACTAGCGGGAGGGTACGAGCAGTACTTC
V gene: TRBV12-5; J gene: TRBJ1-4; clone size: NA; D gene: NA; CDR3 protein: CASGGGIGEKLFF; CDR3 DNA: TGTGCTAGTGGCGGGGGGATTGGTGAAAAACTGTTTTTT
V gene: TRBV25-1; J gene: TRBJ2-2; clone size: NA; D gene: NA; CDR3 protein: CASSTSFGGIGGELFF; CDR3 DNA: TGTGCCAGCAGTACCTCTTTTGGGGGGATCGGCGGGGAGCTGTTTTTT
V gene: TRBV5-1; J gene: TRBJ2-3; clone size: once; D gene: TRBD2; CDR3 protein: CASSPGLAKDTQYF; CDR3 DNA: TGCGCCAGCAGCCCGGGACTAGCAAAAGATACGCAGTATTTT
V gene: TRBV18; J gene: TRBJ1-2; clone size: once; D gene: TRBD1; CDR3 protein: CASSPGTGGYGYTF; CDR3 DNA: TGTGCCAGCTCACCCGGGACAGGGGGTTATGGCTACACCTTC
V gene: TRBV14; J gene: TRBJ1-2; clone size: NA; D gene: TRBD1; CDR3 protein: CASSSDDRGALKVGYTF; CDR3 DNA: TGTGCCAGCAGCTCAGATGACAGGGGGGCCCTGAAGGTCGGCTACACCTTC
V gene: TRBV29-1; J gene: TRBJ1-1; clone size: few; D gene: NA; CDR3 protein: CSVGESQRYTEAFF; CDR3 DNA: TGCAGCGTTGGAGAGAGCCAGCGGTACACTGAAGCTTTCTTT
V gene: TRBV19; J gene: TRBJ1-1; clone size: NA; D gene: NA; CDR3 protein: CASSPTGSLNTEAFF; CDR3 DNA: TGTGCCAGTAGTCCGACGGGAAGCTTGAACACTGAAGCTTTCTTT
V gene: TRBV12-3/TRBV12-4; J gene: TRBJ1-5; clone size: NA; D gene: NA; CDR3 protein: CASSLVQDQPQHF; CDR3 DNA: TGTGCCAGCAGTTTGGTTCAGGATCAGCCCCAGCATTTT
V gene: TRBV7-9; J gene: TRBJ1-5; clone size: NA; D gene: NA; CDR3 protein: CASSHNRDQPQHF; CDR3 DNA: TGTGCCAGCAGTCATAACAGGGATCAGCCCCAGCATTTT
V gene: TRBV5-1; J gene: TRBJ2-5; clone size: NA; D gene: TRBD1; CDR3 protein: CASSLGQGGGETQYF; CDR3 DNA: TGCGCCAGCAGCCTTGGACAGGGCGGTGGAGAGACCCAGTACTTC
V gene: TRBV5-1; J gene: TRBJ2-2; clone size: NA; D gene: TRBD1; CDR3 protein: CASSATGGFTGELFF; CDR3 DNA: TGCGCCAGCAGCGCGACAGGGGGATTTACCGGGGAGCTGTTTTTT
V gene: TRBV7-9; J gene: TRBJ1-5; clone size: NA; D gene: TRBD1; CDR3 protein: CASSLEGTGGAYQPQHF; CDR3 DNA: TGTGCCAGCAGCTTAGAAGGGACAGGGGGCGCATATCAGCCCCAGCATTTT
V gene: TRBV5-4; J gene: TRBJ1-6; clone size: NA; D gene: NA; CDR3 protein: CASSLARWSSPLHF; CDR3 DNA: TGTGCCAGCAGCTTGGCCAGATGGAGTTCACCCCTCCACTTT
V gene: TRBV29-1; J gene: TRBJ1-2; clone size: once; D gene: TRBD1; CDR3 protein: CSDTRDSGGYTF; CDR3 DNA: TGCAGCGACACTCGGGACAGCGGGGGCTACACCTTC
V gene: TRBV18; J gene: TRBJ2-2; clone size: NA; D gene: NA; CDR3 protein: CASSPLGGDTGELFF; CDR3 DNA: TGTGCCAGCTCACCCTTAGGGGGTGACACCGGGGAGCTGTTTTTT
V gene: TRBV5-8; J gene: TRBJ2-4; clone size: once; D gene: TRBD1; CDR3 protein: CASSGGQGDLAKNIQYF; CDR3 DNA: TGTGCCAGCAGCGGTGGACAGGGCGATTTAGCCAAAAACATTCAGTACTTC
V gene: TRBV12-3/TRBV12-4; J gene: TRBJ2-1; clone size: once; D gene: NA; CDR3 protein: CASRASVHEQFF; CDR3 DNA: TGTGCCAGCAGGGCTAGCGTCCATGAGCAGTTCTTC
V gene: TRBV19; J gene: TRBJ1-3; clone size: NA; D gene: NA; CDR3 protein: CASTSDRSGNTIYF; CDR3 DNA: TGTGCCAGTACCTCAGACAGATCTGGAAACACCATATATTTT
V gene: TRBV15; J gene: TRBJ1-5; clone size: many; D gene: NA; CDR3 protein: CATSKSPSPAYSNQPQHF; CDR3 DNA: TGTGCCACCAGCAAGAGTCCCTCCCCCGCATATAGCAATCAGCCCCAGCATTTT
V gene: TRBV7-8; J gene: TRBJ1-2; clone size: NA; D gene: TRBD1; CDR3 protein: CASSVEGRGRRGYTF; CDR3 DNA: TGTGCCAGCAGCGTGGAGGGCAGGGGGCGAAGAGGCTACACCTTC
V gene: TRBV4-1; J gene: TRBJ2-1; clone size: NA; D gene: NA; CDR3 protein: CASSHRGGGGVGEQFF; CDR3 DNA: TGCGCCAGCAGCCACCGCGGCGGAGGGGGGGTGGGTGAGCAGTTCTTC
V gene: TRBV5-1; J gene: TRBJ2-1; clone size: NA; D gene: NA; CDR3 protein: CASSPGSSYNEQFF; CDR3 DNA: TGCGCCAGCAGCCCCGGGAGCTCCTACAATGAGCAGTTCTTC
V gene: TRBV5-1; J gene: TRBJ2-2; clone size: NA; D gene: NA; CDR3 protein: CASSLRANTGELFF; CDR3 DNA: TGCGCCAGCAGCTTACGGGCGAACACCGGGGAGCTGTTTTTT
V gene: TRBV4-3; J gene: TRBJ2-2; clone size: NA; D gene: TRBD2; CDR3 protein: CASSHGRTTNTGELFF; CDR3 DNA: TGCGCCAGCAGCCACGGGAGGACTACGAACACCGGGGAGCTGTTTTTT
V gene: TRBV28; J gene: TRBJ2-7; clone size: few; D gene: NA; CDR3 protein: CASSFPRYEQYF; CDR3 DNA: TGTGCCAGCAGTTTCCCCCGCTACGAGCAGTACTTC
V gene: TRBV4-1; J gene: TRBJ2-5; clone size: NA; D gene: NA; CDR3 protein: CASSRRTEIQETQYF; CDR3 DNA: TGCGCCAGCAGCCGGCGGACAGAAATTCAAGAGACCCAGTACTTC
V gene: TRBV14; J gene: TRBJ2-7; clone size: once; D gene: NA; CDR3 protein: CASSQEEVSYEQYF; CDR3 DNA: TGTGCCAGCAGCCAAGAGGAGGTCTCCTACGAGCAGTACTTC
V gene: TRBV7-9; J gene: TRBJ2-7; clone size: NA; D gene: NA; CDR3 protein: CASSLNTGEQYF; CDR3 DNA: TGTGCCAGCAGCTTGAATACGGGGGAGCAGTACTTC
V gene: TRBV7-2; J gene: TRBJ2-1; clone size: NA; D gene: TRBD2; CDR3 protein: CASSLGSGRGDEQFF; CDR3 DNA: TGTGCCAGCAGCTTGGGTAGCGGGAGAGGGGATGAGCAGTTCTTC
V gene: TRBV19; J gene: TRBJ1-6; clone size: once; D gene: TRBD1; CDR3 protein: CASSTGTANSPLHF; CDR3 DNA: TGTGCCAGTAGTACCGGGACAGCGAATTCACCCCTCCACTTT
V gene: TRBV5-1; J gene: TRBJ2-1; clone size: once; D gene: NA; CDR3 protein: CASSLAPGGKGNEQFF; CDR3 DNA: TGCGCCAGCAGCTTGGCCCCAGGGGGGAAGGGGAATGAGCAGTTCTTC
V gene: TRBV11-2; J gene: TRBJ2-4; clone size: once; D gene: NA; CDR3 protein: CATEPAEAKNIQYF; CDR3 DNA: TGTGCCACCGAACCGGCGGAAGCCAAAAACATTCAGTACTTC
V gene: TRBV2; J gene: TRBJ2-3; clone size: NA; D gene: TRBD2; CDR3 protein: CASSVETGTSMDTQYF; CDR3 DNA: TGTGCCAGCAGTGTAGAAACCGGGACTAGCATGGATACGCAGTATTTT
V gene: TRBV6-5; J gene: TRBJ1-5; clone size: few; D gene: TRBD1; CDR3 protein: CASNWDRVDQPQHF; CDR3 DNA: TGTGCCAGCAACTGGGACAGGGTAGATCAGCCCCAGCATTTT
V gene: TRBV2; J gene: TRBJ2-2; clone size: NA; D gene: NA; CDR3 protein: CASSQEGPAYTGELFF; CDR3 DNA: TGTGCCAGCAGTCAGGAGGGGCCGGCCTACACCGGGGAGCTGTTTTTT
V gene: TRBV11-2; J gene: TRBJ2-3; clone size: NA; D gene: NA; CDR3 protein: CASRRRSGGDTQYF; CDR3 DNA: TGTGCCAGCAGGAGACGGAGTGGGGGGGATACGCAGTATTTT